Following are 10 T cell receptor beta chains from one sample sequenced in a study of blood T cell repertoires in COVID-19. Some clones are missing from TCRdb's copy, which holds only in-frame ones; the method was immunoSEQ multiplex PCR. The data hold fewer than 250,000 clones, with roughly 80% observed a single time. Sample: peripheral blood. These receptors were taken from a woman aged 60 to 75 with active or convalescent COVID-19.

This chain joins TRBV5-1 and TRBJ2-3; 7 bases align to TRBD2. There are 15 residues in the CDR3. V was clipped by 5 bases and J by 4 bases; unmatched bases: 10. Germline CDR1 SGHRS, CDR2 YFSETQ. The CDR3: CASSRMRLASDTQYF. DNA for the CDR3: TGCGCCAGCAGTCGGATGAGACTAGCATCAGATACGCAGTATTTT.

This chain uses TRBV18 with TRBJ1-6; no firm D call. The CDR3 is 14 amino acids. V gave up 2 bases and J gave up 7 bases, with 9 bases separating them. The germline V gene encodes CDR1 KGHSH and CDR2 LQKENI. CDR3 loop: CASSPAQKNSPLHF. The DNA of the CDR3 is TGTGCCAGCTCACCAGCACAGAAAAATTCACCCCTCCACTTT.

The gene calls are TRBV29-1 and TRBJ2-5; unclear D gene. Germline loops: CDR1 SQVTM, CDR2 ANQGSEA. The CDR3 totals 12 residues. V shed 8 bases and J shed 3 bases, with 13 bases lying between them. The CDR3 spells CSWSGQKETQYF. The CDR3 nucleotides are TGCAGCTGGTCGGGTCAGAAAGAGACCCAGTACTTC.

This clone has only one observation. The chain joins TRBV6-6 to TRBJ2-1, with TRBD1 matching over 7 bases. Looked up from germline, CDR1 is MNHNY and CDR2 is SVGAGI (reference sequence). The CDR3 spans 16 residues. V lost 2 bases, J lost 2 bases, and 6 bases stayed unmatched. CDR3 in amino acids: CASSYGHRGPYNEQFF. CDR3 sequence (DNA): TGTGCCAGCAGTTACGGGCACAGGGGCCCCTACAATGAGCAGTTCTTC.

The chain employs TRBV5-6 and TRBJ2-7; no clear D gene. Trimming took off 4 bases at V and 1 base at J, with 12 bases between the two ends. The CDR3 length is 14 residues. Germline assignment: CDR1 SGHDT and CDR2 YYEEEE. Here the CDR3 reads CASSAGTVSYEQYF. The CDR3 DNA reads TGTGCCAGCAGCGCCGGTACAGTGTCCTACGAGCAGTACTTC.

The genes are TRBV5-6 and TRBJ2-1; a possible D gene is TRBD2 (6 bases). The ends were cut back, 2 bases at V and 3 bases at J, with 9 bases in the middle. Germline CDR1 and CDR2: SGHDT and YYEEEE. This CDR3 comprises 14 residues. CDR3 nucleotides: TGTGCCAGCAGCTTTGATAGCGGCTACAATGAGCAGTTCTTC. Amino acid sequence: CASSFDSGYNEQFF.

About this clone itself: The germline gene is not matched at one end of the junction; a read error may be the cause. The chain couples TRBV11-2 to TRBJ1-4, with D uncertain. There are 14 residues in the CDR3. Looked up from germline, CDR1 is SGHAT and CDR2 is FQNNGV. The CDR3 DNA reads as TGCGCCAGCAGCCGCGGGACAACTAATGAAAAACTGTTTTTT. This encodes CASSRGTTNEKLFF.

The CDR3 DNA reads as TGTGCCAGCAGCTTAGGCAGACAGGAAGAGACCCAGTACTTC. Translating gives CASSLGRQEETQYF. This chain connects TRBV7-6 to TRBJ2-5; a weak D match, TRBD1 (6 bases). V gave up 1 base and J gave up 3 bases, with 9 bases separating them. CDR3 length equals 14 residues. CDR1 SGHVS and CDR2 FNYEAQ come from the germline V gene.

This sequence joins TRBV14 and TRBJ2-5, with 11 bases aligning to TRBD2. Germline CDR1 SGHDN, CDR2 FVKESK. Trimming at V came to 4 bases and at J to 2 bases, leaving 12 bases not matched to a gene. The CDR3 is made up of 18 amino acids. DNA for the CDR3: TGTGCCAGCAGCCGGTTAGAACTAGCGGGAGTGTCACAAGAGACCCAGTACTTC. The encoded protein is CASSRLELAGVSQETQYF. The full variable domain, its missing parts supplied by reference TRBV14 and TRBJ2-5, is EAGVTQFPSHSVIEKGQTVTLRCDPISGHDNLYWYRRVMGKEIKFLLHFVKESKQDESGMPNNRFLAERTGGTYSTLKVQPAELEDSGVYFCASSRLELAGVSQETQYFGPGTRLLVL.

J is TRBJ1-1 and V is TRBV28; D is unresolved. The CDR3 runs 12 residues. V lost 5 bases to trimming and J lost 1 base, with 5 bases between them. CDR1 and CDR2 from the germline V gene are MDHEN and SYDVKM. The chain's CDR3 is CASSPKNTEAFF. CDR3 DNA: TGTGCCAGCAGTCCTAAGAACACTGAAGCTTTCTTT.